A single sample gave rise to the 15 T cell receptor beta chains below, sequenced in a study of long-term antiretroviral therapy in people with HIV. Version v3.0 of the immunoSEQ assay was performed at survey level. Repertoires were generated with immunoSEQ multiplex PCR, while TCRdb's copy carries only in-frame clones and drops some. The sample contains some 14,000 clones, more than 75% of which appear only once. This specimen was unsorted PBMCs, taken 3.1 years after starting antiretroviral therapy. The receptors were sampled from a man between 35 and 55 years old with HIV.

The J gene is TRBJ1-5, the V gene TRBV6-6, with TRBD1 as a possible D gene (6 bases). The germline gives CDR1 MNHNY, CDR2 SVGAGI (reference sequence). The CDR3 sequence is 13 residues long. V was cut by 5 bases and J by 7 bases, with 12 bases left in between. CDR3 DNA sequence: TGTGCCAGCAGTCCTCAGGGGAAACAGCCCCAGCATTTT. Residues: CASSPQGKQPQHF.

This chain joins TRBV19 and TRBJ1-5; D is unresolved. The V end lost 5 bases, the J end lost 6 bases, and 17 bases lay between the germline ends. CDR1 LNHDA and CDR2 SQIVND come from the germline V gene (reference sequence). CDR3 length equals 15 residues. CDR3 protein: CASSLKAREGQPQHF. CDR3 DNA: TGTGCCAGTAGTTTAAAGGCGCGAGAAGGTCAGCCCCAGCATTTT.

The chain combines TRBV19 with TRBJ2-1, with 10 positions matching TRBD1. The CDR3 consists of 16 residues. The V segment lost 4 bases and the J segment 4 bases; nucleotides outside the gene matches: 7. CDR1 and CDR2 from the germline V gene are LNHDA and SQIVND (reference sequence). The DNA for the CDR3 is TGTGCCAGTAGTAGGCCCGTGGGACAGGGGTACAATGAGCAGTTCTTC. Protein: CASSRPVGQGYNEQFF.

The chain couples TRBV23-1 to TRBJ2-7; D is unclear. TRBV23-1 belongs to the ORF category, with a function that is uncertain. CDR3 length: 16 amino acids. Trimming shortened V by 1 base and J by 0 bases, and 13 bases separated the two germline ends. CDR3 bases: TGCGCCAGCAGTCAATTATTGAACGAGAGCTCCTACGAGCAGTACTTC. Translating it yields CASSQLLNESSYEQYF.

This sequence joins TRBV6-6 and TRBJ1-1; D uncertain. With 7 bases removed from V and 1 base from J, the gap between germline ends came to 16 bases. The CDR3 length is 15 residues. Germline V gene sequence: CDR1 MNHNY, CDR2 SVGAGI (reference sequence). The CDR3 is CASMKDRIENTEAFF. CDR3 coding DNA: TGTGCCAGCATGAAGGACCGGATCGAGAACACTGAAGCTTTCTTT.

V gene TRBV5-6 combines with J gene TRBJ1-1, with D uncertain. Germline CDR1 reads SGHDT; CDR2 reads YYEEEE. Between the trimmed V and J ends, which lost 6 bases and 1 base, there was a span of 13 bases. This CDR3 comprises 14 residues. CDR3 sequence (DNA): TGTGCCAGCACCCTTGGACGGAAGAACACTGAAGCTTTCTTT. Translated: CASTLGRKNTEAFF.

The rearrangement uses TRBV2 and TRBJ1-2; D remains unclear. Germline lookup yields CDR1 SNHLY and CDR2 FYNNEI. V was trimmed by 3 bases and J by 6 bases, leaving 8 bases between them. This CDR3 is 12 amino acids long. The CDR3 loop is CASSERSNGYTF. As DNA, the CDR3 is TGTGCCAGCAGTGAGCGGAGTAATGGCTACACCTTC.

The table lists this clone with a few counts. The rearrangement joins TRBV18 to TRBJ2-7, with TRBD1 as a possible D gene (7 bases). Germline V lookup: CDR1 KGHSH, CDR2 LQKENI. Trimming took off 6 bases at V and 1 base at J, with 10 bases between the two ends. The CDR3 is 13 residues long. The CDR3 bases are TGTGCCAGCTCTCAGGGGGGATCCTACGAGCAGTACTTC. Translating gives CASSQGGSYEQYF.

The chain couples TRBV6-1 to TRBJ1-5; D uncertain. CDR3 length: 14 amino acids. Trimming pared 7 bases from V and 3 bases from J, leaving 13 bases between. Germline CDR1 reads MNHNS; CDR2 reads SASEGT. CDR3 in amino acids: CASTGRSTNQPQHF. CDR3 bases: TGTGCCAGCACGGGCAGGTCCACCAATCAGCCCCAGCATTTT.

This clone was detected only a few times. An end of the junction differs from the germline gene, which may be a read error. The chain uses TRBV20-1 and TRBJ1-4; TRBD1 agrees at 7 bases. This CDR3 is built from 11 residues. CDR1 and CDR2 from the germline V gene are DFQATT and SNEGSKA (reference sequence). Written as DNA, the CDR3 is TGCAGTGCTGGAGATTTCGGACAGGATGTTTTT. Protein product: CSAGDFGQDVF.

The J gene is TRBJ2-2, the V gene TRBV6-5; D is unclear. Trimming took off 2 bases at V and 1 base at J, with 8 bases between the two ends. Looked up from germline, CDR1 is MNHEY and CDR2 is SVGAGI. The CDR3 is 15 residues long. The DNA of the CDR3 is TGTGCCAGCAGTTACCTTAAGGGGAACACCGGGGAGCTGTTTTTT. Translating it yields CASSYLKGNTGELFF.

The rearrangement uses TRBV5-4 and TRBJ2-7; 11 bases fit TRBD2. Germline values: CDR1 SGHNT, CDR2 YYREEE (reference sequence). CDR3 size: 16 residues. V lost 3 bases, J lost 0 bases, and 5 bases stayed unmatched. The CDR3 spells CASSSDLAGGSYEQYF. In DNA form, the CDR3 reads TGTGCCAGCAGCTCGGACCTAGCGGGGGGCTCCTACGAGCAGTACTTC.

The gene calls are TRBV5-1 and TRBJ2-3; 7 bases match TRBD2. CDR3 length equals 16 residues. Germline lookup yields CDR1 SGHRS and CDR2 YFSETQ. V was pared by 5 bases and J by 3 bases, with 12 bases of the junction left unmatched. The CDR3 coding sequence is TGCGCCAGCAGACGAGAGGCGGGGGTCGCGACAGATACGCAGTATTTT. Its protein is CASRREAGVATDTQYF.

The chain joins TRBV5-6 to TRBJ2-3; no reliable D call. In germline, CDR1 is SGHDT, CDR2 YYEEEE. Deletions cut 4 bases from V and 0 bases from J, with 9 bases between. CDR3 length: 14 residues. CDR3 coding DNA: TGTGCCAGCAGCCTACAGACCAGCACAGATACGCAGTATTTT. Its translation: CASSLQTSTDTQYF.

The chain has TRBV7-9 and TRBJ1-1, with D maybe TRBD1 (6 bases). This CDR3 comprises 15 residues. Trimming took off 1 base at V and 1 base at J, with 10 bases between the two ends. CDR1 SEHNR and CDR2 FQNEAQ come from the germline V gene (reference sequence). The CDR3 loop is CASSLVGRGNTEAFF. The CDR3, as DNA: TGTGCCAGCAGCTTAGTGGGCAGGGGGAACACTGAAGCTTTCTTT.